These 8 T cell receptor beta chains were all obtained from the same sample, sequenced in a study of OX40 agonist ivuxolimab in advanced cancers. The repertoire was sequenced with immunoSEQ multiplex PCR; TCRdb's copy has only in-frame clones and lacks some. Of around 59,000 clones listed, 80% to 90% are singletons. The sequences come from CD4+ or CD8+ T cells sorted from blood, collected in a trial of the OX40 agonist ivuxolimab. The receptors were sampled from an adult with an advanced solid tumor such as melanoma, head and neck, liver or kidney cancer.

This clone qualifies as medium-sized (0.01 to 0.1%). This rearrangement joins TRBV21-1 to TRBJ2-1; the D call of TRBD2 is as the table states it, not checked on the DNA. TRBV21-1 corresponds to a pseudogene. The CDR3 loop spans 16 amino acids. Here the CDR3 DNA reads TGTGCCAGCAGCAAATTGTTGGCTAGCGGGATCAATGAGCAGTTCTTC. This translates into CASSKLLASGINEQFF.

In this sample, this clone turned up once. The chain employs TRBV11-2 and TRBJ1-1; the D is unclear. CDR3 length: 14 residues. CDR1 and CDR2 from the germline V gene are SGHAT and FQNNGV. Deletions cut 0 bases from V and 6 bases from J, with 11 bases between. In DNA, the CDR3 is TGTGCCAGCAGCTTAGATTCGGGATACCCTGAAGCTTTCTTT. This encodes CASSLDSGYPEAFF.

V and J are TRBV6-1 and TRBJ1-2, with D possibly matching TRBD1 (6 bases). Trimming shortened V by 5 bases and J by 7 bases, and 14 bases separated the two germline ends. This CDR3 is 13 amino acids long. From germline, CDR1 is MNHNS and CDR2 SASEGT. CDR3 bases: TGTGCCAGCAGTACAGGGCAAGTTGGTGGCTACACCTTC. Its protein is CASSTGQVGGYTF.

This clone was counted a single time. V usage is TRBV28 and J usage is TRBJ1-1; D is undetermined. V gave up 8 bases and J gave up 0 bases, with 10 bases separating them. Germline CDR1 and CDR2: MDHEN and SYDVKM. The length of the CDR3 is 13 residues. CDR3 nucleotides: TGTGCCAGCCGGGGAAGGCTGAACACTGAAGCTTTCTTT. Protein product: CASRGRLNTEAFF.

The genes are TRBV13 and TRBJ1-6, with D hard to call. This CDR3 is 14 amino acids long. CDR1 is PRHDT, CDR2 FYEKMQ, per germline (reference sequence). V was clipped by 5 bases and J by 10 bases, with 15 bases between them. Written as DNA, the CDR3 is TGTGCCAGCAGCCCAGACGTCGGGAGGTCACCCCTCCACTTT. The encoded protein is CASSPDVGRSPLHF.

The chain combines TRBV10-2 with TRBJ2-1; 10 bases are shared with TRBD2. Trimming at V came to 8 bases and at J to 7 bases, leaving 11 bases not matched to a gene. Germline V gene data show CDR1 as WSHSY and CDR2 as SAAADI. The CDR3 runs 15 residues. The CDR3 spells CASQSLAGARNEQFF. DNA of the CDR3: TGCGCCAGCCAATCCCTAGCGGGGGCCCGTAATGAGCAGTTCTTC.

The rearrangement links TRBV28 to TRBJ1-5, with a weak D call TRBD1 (5 bases). V lost 6 bases, J lost 5 bases, and 11 bases lay in between. CDR1 and CDR2 from the germline V gene are MDHEN and SYDVKM. The length of the CDR3 is 13 residues. CDR3 bases: TGTGCCAGCAGACAGGACGGATATCAGCCCCAGCATTTT. Its protein is CASRQDGYQPQHF.

V usage is TRBV7-2 and J usage is TRBJ1-1; D call uncertain. The CDR3 runs 14 residues. The germline V gene encodes CDR1 SGHTA and CDR2 FQGNSA. The V and J ends lost 5 bases and 4 bases respectively, with 14 bases between them. DNA for the CDR3: TGTGCCAGCAGCACTAAGATTGCACTCACTGAAGCTTTCTTT. Protein product: CASSTKIALTEAFF. The whole variable domain, remainder taken from reference TRBV7-2 and TRBJ1-1, is GAGVSQSPSNKVTEKGKDVELRCDPISGHTALYWYRQSLGQGLEFLIYFQGNSAPDKSGLPSDRFSAERTGGSVSTLTIQRTQQEDSAVYLCASSTKIALTEAFFGQGTRLTVV.